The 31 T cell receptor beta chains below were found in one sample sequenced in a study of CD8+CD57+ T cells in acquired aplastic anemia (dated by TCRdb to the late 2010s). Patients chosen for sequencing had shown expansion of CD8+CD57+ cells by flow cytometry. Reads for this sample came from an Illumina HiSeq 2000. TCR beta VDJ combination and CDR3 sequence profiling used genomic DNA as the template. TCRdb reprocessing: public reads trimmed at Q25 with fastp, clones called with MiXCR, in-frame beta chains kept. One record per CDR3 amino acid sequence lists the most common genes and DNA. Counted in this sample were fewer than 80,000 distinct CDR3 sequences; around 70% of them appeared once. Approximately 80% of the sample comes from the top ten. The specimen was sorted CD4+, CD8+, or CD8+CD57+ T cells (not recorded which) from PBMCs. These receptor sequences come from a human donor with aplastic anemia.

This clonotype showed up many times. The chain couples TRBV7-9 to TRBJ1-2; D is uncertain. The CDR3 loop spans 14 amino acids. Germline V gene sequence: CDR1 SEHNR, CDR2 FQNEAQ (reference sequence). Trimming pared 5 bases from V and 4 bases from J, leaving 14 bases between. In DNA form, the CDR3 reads TGTGCCAGCAGCCAAACCCAGATGCTCTATGGCTACACCTTC. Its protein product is CASSQTQMLYGYTF.

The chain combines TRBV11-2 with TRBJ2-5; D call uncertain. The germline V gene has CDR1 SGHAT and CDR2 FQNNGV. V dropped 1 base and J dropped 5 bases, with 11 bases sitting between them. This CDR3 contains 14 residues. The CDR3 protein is CASSLGVGEETQYF. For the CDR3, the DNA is TGTGCCAGCAGCTTAGGAGTGGGCGAGGAGACCCAGTACTTC.

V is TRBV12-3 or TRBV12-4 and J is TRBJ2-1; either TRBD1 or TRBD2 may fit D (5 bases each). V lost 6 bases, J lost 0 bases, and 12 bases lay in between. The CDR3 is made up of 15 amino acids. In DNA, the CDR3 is TGTGCCAGCAGGGGACCGACAGCCTCCTACAATGAGCAGTTCTTC. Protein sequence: CASRGPTASYNEQFF.

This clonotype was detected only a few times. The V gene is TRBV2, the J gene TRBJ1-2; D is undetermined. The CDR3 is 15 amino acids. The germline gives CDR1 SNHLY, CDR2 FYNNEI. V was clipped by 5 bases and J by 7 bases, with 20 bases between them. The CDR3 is CASSPMTASPGGYTF. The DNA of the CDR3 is TGTGCCAGCAGTCCTATGACGGCCTCACCGGGTGGCTACACCTTC.

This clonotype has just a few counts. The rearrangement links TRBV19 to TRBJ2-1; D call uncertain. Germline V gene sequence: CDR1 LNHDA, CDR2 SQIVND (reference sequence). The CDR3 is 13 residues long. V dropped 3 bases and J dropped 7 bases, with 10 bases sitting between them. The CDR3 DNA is TGTGCCAGTAGTATCACGACACTAAATGAGCAGTTCTTC. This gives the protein CASSITTLNEQFF.

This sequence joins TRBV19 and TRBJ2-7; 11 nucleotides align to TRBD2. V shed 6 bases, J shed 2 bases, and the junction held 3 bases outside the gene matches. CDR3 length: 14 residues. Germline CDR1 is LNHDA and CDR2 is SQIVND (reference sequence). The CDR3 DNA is TGTGCCAGTAGCCTAGCGGGGGGAACCTACGAGCAGTACTTC. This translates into CASSLAGGTYEQYF.

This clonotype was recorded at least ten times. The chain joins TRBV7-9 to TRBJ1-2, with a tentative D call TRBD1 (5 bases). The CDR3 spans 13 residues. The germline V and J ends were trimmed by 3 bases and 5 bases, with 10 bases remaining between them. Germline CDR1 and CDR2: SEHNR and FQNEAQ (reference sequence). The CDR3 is CASSFGTAYGYTF. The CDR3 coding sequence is TGTGCCAGCAGCTTCGGGACGGCTTATGGCTACACCTTC.

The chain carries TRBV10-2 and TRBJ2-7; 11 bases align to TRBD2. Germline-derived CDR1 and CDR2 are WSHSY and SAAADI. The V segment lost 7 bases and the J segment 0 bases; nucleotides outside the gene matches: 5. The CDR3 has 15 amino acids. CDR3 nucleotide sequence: TGCGCCAGCACTGGACTAGCGGGCCTCTCCTACGAGCAGTACTTC. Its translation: CASTGLAGLSYEQYF.

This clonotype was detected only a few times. CDR3 nucleotides: TGTGCCAGCATAATTCTTGAGACCCAGTACTTC. Its protein product is CASIILETQYF. The chain couples TRBV6-1 to TRBJ2-5; D ambiguous. The V end was cut by 7 bases, the J end by 5 bases, with 8 bases between. The CDR3 has 11 residues. Germline V lookup: CDR1 MNHNS, CDR2 SASEGT.

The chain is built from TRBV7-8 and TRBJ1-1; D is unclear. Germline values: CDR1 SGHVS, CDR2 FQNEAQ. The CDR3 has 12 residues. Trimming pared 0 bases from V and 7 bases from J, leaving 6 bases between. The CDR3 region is CASSLAENEAFF. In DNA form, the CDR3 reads TGTGCCAGCAGCTTAGCGGAGAATGAAGCTTTCTTT. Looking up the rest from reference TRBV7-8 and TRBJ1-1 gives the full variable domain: GAGVSQSPRYKVAKRGQDVALRCDPISGHVSLFWYQQALGQGPEFLTYFQNEAQLDKSGLPSDRFFAERPEGSVSTLKIQRTQQEDSAVYLCASSLAENEAFFGQGTRLTVV.

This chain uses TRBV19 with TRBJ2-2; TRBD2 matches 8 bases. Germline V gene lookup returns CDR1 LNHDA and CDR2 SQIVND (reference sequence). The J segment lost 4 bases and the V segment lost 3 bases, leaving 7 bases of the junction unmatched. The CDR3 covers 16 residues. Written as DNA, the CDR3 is TGTGCCAGTAGTATTCGCGGGGGGCTGACCACCGGGGAGCTGTTTTTT. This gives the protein CASSIRGGLTTGELFF.

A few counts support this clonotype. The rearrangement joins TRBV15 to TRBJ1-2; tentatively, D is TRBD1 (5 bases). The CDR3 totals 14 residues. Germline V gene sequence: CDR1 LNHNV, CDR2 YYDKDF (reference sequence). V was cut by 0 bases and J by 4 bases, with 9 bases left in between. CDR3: CATSRELGPYGYTF. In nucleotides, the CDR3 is TGTGCCACCAGCAGAGAGCTGGGACCCTATGGCTACACCTTC.

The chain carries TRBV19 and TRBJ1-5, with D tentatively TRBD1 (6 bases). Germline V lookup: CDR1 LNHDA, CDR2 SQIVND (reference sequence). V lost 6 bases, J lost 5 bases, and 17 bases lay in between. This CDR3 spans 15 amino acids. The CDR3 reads CASSPQGLADQPQHF. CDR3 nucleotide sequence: TGTGCCAGTAGCCCTCAGGGGCTAGCGGATCAGCCCCAGCATTTT.

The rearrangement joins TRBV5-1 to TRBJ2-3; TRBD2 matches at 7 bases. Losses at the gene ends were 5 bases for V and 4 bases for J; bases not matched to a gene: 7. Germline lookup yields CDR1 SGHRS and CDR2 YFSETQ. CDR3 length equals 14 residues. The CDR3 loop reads CASRWTSYADTQYF. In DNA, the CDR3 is TGCGCCAGCAGATGGACTAGTTATGCAGATACGCAGTATTTT.

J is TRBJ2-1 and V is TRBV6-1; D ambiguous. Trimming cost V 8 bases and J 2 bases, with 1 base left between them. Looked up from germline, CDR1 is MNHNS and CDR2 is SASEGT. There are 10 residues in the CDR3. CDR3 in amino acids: CASAYNEQFF. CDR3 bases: TGTGCCAGCGCCTACAATGAGCAGTTCTTC.

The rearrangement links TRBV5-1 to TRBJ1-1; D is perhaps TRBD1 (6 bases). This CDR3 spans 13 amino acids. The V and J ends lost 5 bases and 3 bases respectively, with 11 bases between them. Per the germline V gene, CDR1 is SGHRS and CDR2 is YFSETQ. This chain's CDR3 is CASRLQGDTEAFF. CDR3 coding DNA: TGCGCCAGCAGATTACAGGGAGACACTGAAGCTTTCTTT.

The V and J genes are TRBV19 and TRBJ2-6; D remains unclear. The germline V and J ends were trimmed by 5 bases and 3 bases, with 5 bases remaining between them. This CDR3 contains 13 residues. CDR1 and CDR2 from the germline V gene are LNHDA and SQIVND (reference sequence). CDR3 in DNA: TGTGCCAGTAGTTCCCTTGGGGCCAACGTCCTGACTTTC. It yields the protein CASSSLGANVLTF.

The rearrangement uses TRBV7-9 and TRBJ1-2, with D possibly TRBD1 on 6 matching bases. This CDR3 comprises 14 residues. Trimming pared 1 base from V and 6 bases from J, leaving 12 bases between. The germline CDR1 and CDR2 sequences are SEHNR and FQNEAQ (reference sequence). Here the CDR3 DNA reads TGTGCCAGCAGCTTAGAAGCAGGGGAGGATGGCTACACCTTC. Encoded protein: CASSLEAGEDGYTF.

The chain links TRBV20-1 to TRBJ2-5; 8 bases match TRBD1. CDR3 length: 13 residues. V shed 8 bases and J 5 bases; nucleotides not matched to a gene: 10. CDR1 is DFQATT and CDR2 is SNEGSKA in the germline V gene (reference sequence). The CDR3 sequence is CSLIRTGRETQYF. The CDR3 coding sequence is TGCAGTCTAATAAGGACAGGGCGCGAGACCCAGTACTTC.

The CDR3 loop is CASSPQGAYEQYF. Here the CDR3 DNA reads TGTGCCAGCAGCCCTCAGGGAGCCTACGAGCAGTACTTC. V and J are TRBV7-9 and TRBJ2-7, with D tentatively TRBD1 or TRBD2 (5 bases each). Between the trimmed V and J ends, which lost 5 bases and 2 bases, there was a span of 10 bases. The CDR3 sequence is 13 residues long. Per germline, CDR1 SEHNR and CDR2 FQNEAQ (reference sequence). The full variable domain, completed using reference TRBV7-9 and TRBJ2-7, is DTGVSQNPRHKITKRGQNVTFRCDPISEHNRLYWYRQTLGQGPEFLTYFQNEAQLEKSRLLSDRFSAERPKGSFSTLEIQRTEQGDSAMYLCASSPQGAYEQYFGPGTRLTVT.

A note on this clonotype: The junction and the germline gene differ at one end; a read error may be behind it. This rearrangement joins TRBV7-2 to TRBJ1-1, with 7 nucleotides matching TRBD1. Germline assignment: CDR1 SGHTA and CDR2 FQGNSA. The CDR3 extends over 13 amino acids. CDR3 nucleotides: TGTGCCAGCAGCTCGACAGGGAACAATGAAGCTTTCTTT. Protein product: CASSSTGNNEAFF.

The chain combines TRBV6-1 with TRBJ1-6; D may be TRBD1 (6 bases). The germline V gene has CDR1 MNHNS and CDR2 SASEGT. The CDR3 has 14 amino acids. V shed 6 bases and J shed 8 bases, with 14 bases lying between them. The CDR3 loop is CASSPQGLDSPLHF. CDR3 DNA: TGTGCCAGCAGCCCCCAGGGGCTGGATTCACCCCTCCACTTT.

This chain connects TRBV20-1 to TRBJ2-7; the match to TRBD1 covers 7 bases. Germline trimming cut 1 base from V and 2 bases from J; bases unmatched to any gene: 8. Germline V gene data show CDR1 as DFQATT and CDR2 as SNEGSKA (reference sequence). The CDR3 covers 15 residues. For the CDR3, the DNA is TGCAGTGCTAGAGGCGGACAGGTCAGGGCCTACGAGCAGTACTTC. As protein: CSARGGQVRAYEQYF.

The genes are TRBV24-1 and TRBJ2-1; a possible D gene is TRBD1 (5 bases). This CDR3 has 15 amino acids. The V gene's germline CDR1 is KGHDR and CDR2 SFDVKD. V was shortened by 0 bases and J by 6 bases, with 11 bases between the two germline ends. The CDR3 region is CATSDLRRVGNEQFF. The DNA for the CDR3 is TGTGCCACCAGTGATTTGCGCAGGGTCGGCAATGAGCAGTTCTTC.

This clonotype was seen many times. CDR3 protein: CSVAQNEQYF. The CDR3 DNA is TGCAGCGTTGCCCAGAACGAGCAGTACTTC. This chain connects TRBV29-1 to TRBJ2-7; D gene unclear. The CDR3 consists of 10 residues. Germline V gives CDR1 SQVTM, CDR2 ANQGSEA. Deletions cut 4 bases from V and 5 bases from J, with 6 bases between.

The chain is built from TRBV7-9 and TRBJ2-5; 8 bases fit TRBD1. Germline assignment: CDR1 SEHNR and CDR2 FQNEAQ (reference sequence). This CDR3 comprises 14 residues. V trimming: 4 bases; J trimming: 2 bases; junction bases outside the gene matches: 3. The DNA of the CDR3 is TGTGCCAGCAGCTACCGGACAGGGCAAGAGACCCAGTACTTC. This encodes CASSYRTGQETQYF.

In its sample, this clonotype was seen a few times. CDR3 in amino acids: CASSYRDRGLGEGYTF. Here the CDR3 DNA reads TGTGCCAGCAGCTACCGGGACAGGGGGCTCGGTGAAGGCTACACCTTC. The chain carries TRBV11-1 and TRBJ1-2; 12 positions agree with TRBD1. There are 16 residues in the CDR3. The germline CDR1 and CDR2 sequences are SGHAT and FQDESV (reference sequence). Trimming took 4 bases from V and 8 from J; bases not matched to a gene: 11.

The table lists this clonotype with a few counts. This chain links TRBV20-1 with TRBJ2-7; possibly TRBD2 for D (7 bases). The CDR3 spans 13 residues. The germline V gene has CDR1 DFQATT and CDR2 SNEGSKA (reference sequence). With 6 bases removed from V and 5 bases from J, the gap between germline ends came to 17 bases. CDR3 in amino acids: CSAPRGGGDEQYF. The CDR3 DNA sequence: TGCAGTGCCCCAAGGGGGGGCGGAGACGAGCAGTACTTC.

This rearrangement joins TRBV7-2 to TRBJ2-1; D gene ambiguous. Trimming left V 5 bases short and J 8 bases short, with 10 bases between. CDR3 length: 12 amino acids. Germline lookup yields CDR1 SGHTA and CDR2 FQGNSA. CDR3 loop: CASSTDPDEQFF. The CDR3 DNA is TGTGCCAGCAGCACAGATCCGGATGAGCAGTTCTTC.

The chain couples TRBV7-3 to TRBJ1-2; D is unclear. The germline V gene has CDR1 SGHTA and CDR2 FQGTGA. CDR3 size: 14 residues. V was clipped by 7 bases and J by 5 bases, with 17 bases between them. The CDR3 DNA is TGTGCCAGCACGGAGTCGCGACTTCGGTATGGCTACACCTTC. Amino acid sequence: CASTESRLRYGYTF.

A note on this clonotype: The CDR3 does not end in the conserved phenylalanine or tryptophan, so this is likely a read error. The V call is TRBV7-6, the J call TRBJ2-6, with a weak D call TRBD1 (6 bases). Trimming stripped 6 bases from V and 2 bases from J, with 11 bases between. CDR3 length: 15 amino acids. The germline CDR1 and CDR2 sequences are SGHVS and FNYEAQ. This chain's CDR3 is CASRAQGTGANVLTL. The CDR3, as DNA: TGTGCCAGCAGGGCGCAGGGGACTGGGGCCAACGTCCTGACTCTC.